The 9 T cell receptor beta chains below were found in one sample sequenced in a study of T cell clonality in common variable immunodeficiency. Profiled with immunoSEQ multiplex PCR; TCRdb holds only in-frame clones, not every one. The sample was found to contain roughly 70,000 clones, and every one recurs. The source material was peripheral blood mononuclear cells. These receptors all come from a person between 18 and 75 years old in good health.

There are a few counts of this clone. The junction differs from germline at one of its ends, possibly a read error. The sequence runs out 3 residues before the end of the CDR3; the remainder is reconstructed from the germline J gene. The sample has other DNA sequences that encode this CDR3 too. This chain joins TRBV11-3 and TRBJ1-1; possibly TRBD1 for D (5 bases). The germline gives CDR1 SGHNT, CDR2 YENEEA. The CDR3 is 14 residues long. The CDR3: CASSLKDISYEAFF. The sequenced part of the CDR3 DNA is TGCGCCAGCAGCTTAAAGGACATTTCGTACGAA.

This clone was seen more than once but under ten times. The sequence runs out 3 residues before the end of the CDR3; the remainder is reconstructed from the germline J gene. V usage is TRBV7-6 and J usage is TRBJ2-3; 11 nucleotides agree with TRBD2. Germline loops: CDR1 SGHVS, CDR2 FNYEAQ. The length of the CDR3 is 16 residues. The V and J ends lost 2 bases and 2 bases, in that order; junction bases with no gene match: 3. The CDR3 bases that were read are TGTGCCAGCAGCTTAACTAGCGGGAGCCCCACAGATACG. Amino acids: CASSLTSGSPTDT. The entire CDR3 protein is CASSLTSGSPTDTQYF.

In its sample, this clone was seen many times. The read is 3 residues too short to cover the CDR3 end, so that end is filled in from the germline J gene. This rearrangement joins TRBV11-2 to TRBJ2-5, with TRBD2 as a possible D gene (6 bases). Germline assignment: CDR1 SGHAT and CDR2 FQNNGV. V shed 4 bases and J shed 5 bases, with 14 bases lying between them. CDR3 size: 14 residues. CDR3 bases read: TGTGCCAGCAGCTACGGGGGATGGGGTGAGACC. Amino acids: CASSYGGWGET. The whole CDR3 sequence reads CASSYGGWGETQYF. The full variable domain, with the rest looked up from reference TRBV11-2 and TRBJ2-5, is EAGVAQSPRYKIIEKRQSVAFWCNPISGHATLYWYQQILGQGPKLLIQFQNNGVVDDSQLPKDRFSAERLKGVDSTLKIQPAKLEDSAVYLCASSYGGWGETQYFGPGTRLLVL.

This clone was detected many times. The missing CDR3 end, 3 residues past where the read stops, is filled in from the germline J gene. The chain recombines TRBV5-4 with TRBJ2-5, with D perhaps TRBD1 (6 bases). The CDR3 consists of 15 residues. Germline lookup yields CDR1 SGHNT and CDR2 YYREEE (reference sequence). V was pared by 4 bases and J by 1 base, with 14 bases between. The CDR3 bases that were read are TGTGCCAGCAGCCACAGGACAGACCCCCAAGAGACC. Amino acid sequence: CASSHRTDPQET. The full CDR3 sequence reads CASSHRTDPQETQYF.

This clone was counted ten times or more. The read falls 3 residues short of the CDR3 end, and the missing part is taken from the germline J gene. The chain uses TRBV6-1 and TRBJ1-3, with D unresolved. CDR3 length: 13 amino acids. Germline V gene sequence: CDR1 MNHNS, CDR2 SASEGT. Deletions cut 3 bases from V and 3 bases from J, with 6 bases between. The sequenced CDR3 bases are TGTGCCAGCAGTGATGGCCATGGAAACACC. Translation gives CASSDGHGNT. The entire CDR3 protein is CASSDGHGNTIYF.

Ten or more counts support this clone. From the germline J gene comes the end of the CDR3, since the read stops 3 residues before it. The genes are TRBV7-8 and TRBJ2-1, with 11 bases matching TRBD2. The ends lost 3 bases at V and 7 bases at J; junction bases unmatched: 11. The CDR3 has 17 residues. The V gene's germline CDR1 is SGHVS and CDR2 FQNEAQ. The CDR3: CASSFVKGRLAGNEQFF. The covered CDR3 bases are TGTGCCAGCAGCTTTGTAAAGGGCCGACTAGCGGGGAATGAG.

This clone was detected many times. From the germline J gene comes the end of the CDR3, since the read stops 3 residues before it. This chain connects TRBV7-9 to TRBJ1-5; weak D call: TRBD1 (6 bases). Germline CDR1 SEHNR, CDR2 FQNEAQ (reference sequence). With 4 bases removed from V and 7 bases from J, the gap between germline ends came to 11 bases. CDR3 length: 13 amino acids. The CDR3 sequence is CASSSTGPQPQHF. The part of the CDR3 DNA that was read is TGTGCCAGCAGCTCGACAGGCCCCCAGCCC.

This clone was detected many times. Read data end 3 residues before the CDR3 end; the end is taken from the germline J gene. V is TRBV20-1 and J is TRBJ1-1; D perhaps matches TRBD1 (5 bases). The CDR3 totals 11 residues. Trimming left V 7 bases short and J 3 bases short, with 9 bases between. Germline-derived CDR1 and CDR2 are DFQATT and SNEGSKA (reference sequence). The CDR3 here is CSVAGDTEAFF. CDR3 DNA, as far as it was read: TGCAGTGTCGCGGGGGACACTGAA.

This clone was recorded many times. The CDR3 extends 3 residues past the end of the read, so its final part is completed from the germline J gene. V is TRBV18 and J is TRBJ2-6, with D possibly called TRBD1 or TRBD2 (6 bases each). V was shortened by 6 bases and J by 3 bases, with 18 bases between the two germline ends. The germline V gene has CDR1 KGHSH and CDR2 LQKENI. CDR3 size: 17 residues. The chain's CDR3 is CASSRDTQVGGANVLTF. The covered CDR3 bases are TGTGCCAGCTCGCGGGACACCCAGGTGGGTGGGGCCAACGTC. Drawing the rest from reference TRBV18 and TRBJ2-6, the complete variable domain is NAGVMQNPRHLVRRRGQEARLRCSPMKGHSHVYWYRQLPEEGLKFMVYLQKENIIDESGMPKERFSAEFPKEGPSILRIQQVVRGDSAAYFCASSRDTQVGGANVLTFGAGSRLTVL.